The clone carrying this T cell receptor beta chain was found many times. The antigen remains unidentified. This CDR3 is 14 amino acids long. V lost 1 base and J 7 bases, leaving 11 bases between the germline ends. CDR1 is MDHEN, CDR2 SYDVKM, per germline. Each single cDNA molecule received a unique molecular identifier. TCRdb recomputed calls from the 5' RACE reads with MiXCR, one row per CDR3 protein. The sample lists 40,000 to 65,000 distinct CDR3 sequences, around 8% occurring once. This sample is drawn from a study of early T cells in non-severe SARS-CoV-2 infection. As for the study in general: Sequencing of bulk RNA from unsorted whole blood was done, without chain pairing. General observations from the study: VDJdb-based annotation leaned toward anti-spike CD8 responses and missed private and CD4 specificities.

The genes are TRBV28 and TRBJ2-1; no definite D call. The clonotype comes from an adult who was a healthcare worker with PCR-confirmed SARS-CoV-2 infection or an uninfected control (not recorded which). The specimen sequenced was whole blood. The CDR3 protein is CASSLLLALNEQFF. Written as DNA, the CDR3 is TGTGCCAGCAGTTTATTGTTGGCTCTAAATGAGCAGTTCTTC.